The clone carrying this TCR beta chain turned up a few times. As yet, its antigen is unknown. The same CDR3 is also encoded by other DNA sequences in this sample. The data belong to a study of cytomegalovirus exposure and HLA in healthy donors. Study-level results: In an earlier analysis, in under 700 donors, most V segments appeared productive either ~90% or ~30% of the time. Clonal expansion was found to be greater in HLA-associated TCR beta chains than in equally common others in a later analysis.

Per germline, CDR1 SGHVS and CDR2 FQNEAQ. The CDR3 is made up of 16 amino acids. The ends lost 6 bases at V and 8 bases at J; junction bases unmatched: 9. It was with 60 Vbeta and 13 Jbeta primers that the PCR ran. Measured with immunoSEQ multiplex PCR; TCRdb has only the in-frame clones, and not every one. In the table there are roughly 190,000 clones, about 77% of which are singletons. V is TRBV7-8 and J is TRBJ2-1, with 14 bases that match TRBD2. Input material: PBMCs. This receptor was obtained from a female donor in good health and CMV-seronegative. The CDR3: CASRSKGLAGVYEQFF. CDR3 in DNA: TGTGCCAGCAGATCGAAGGGACTAGCGGGAGTCTATGAGCAGTTCTTC.